The 10 T cell receptor beta chains listed next were all sequenced from one sample in a study of shared clonotypes between healthy human individuals. Positive CCR7 selection of CD45RO-negative cells yielded the naive CD8 cells, and terminally differentiated effector memory CD45RA+ cells were excluded. Sequencing was performed with immunoSEQ multiplex PCR; in TCRdb, only in-frame clones are kept and a portion is missing. The sample consists of about 600,000 clones, roughly 98% of them appearing once. Sequencing was carried out using naive CD8+ T cells sorted from blood. Every receptor here comes from a young man in good health.

This rearrangement joins TRBV5-1 to TRBJ2-7; 9 bases are shared with TRBD1. Germline CDR1 and CDR2: SGHRS and YFSETQ. V was clipped by 3 bases and J by 3 bases; unmatched bases: 10. The CDR3 is made up of 16 amino acids. The CDR3 protein is CASSWTGTGNGYEQYF. The DNA for the CDR3 is TGCGCCAGCAGCTGGACCGGGACAGGGAACGGCTACGAGCAGTACTTC.

This clone came up once. The chain joins TRBV27 to TRBJ2-1; 7 bases match TRBD1. Per germline, CDR1 MNHEY and CDR2 SMNVEV (reference sequence). CDR3 length equals 16 residues. V was pared by 4 bases and J by 0 bases, with 6 bases of the junction left unmatched. The CDR3 region is CASSYPTGSSYNEQFF. The DNA for the CDR3 is TGTGCCAGCAGTTATCCGACAGGGAGCTCCTACAATGAGCAGTTCTTC.

V gene TRBV11-3 combines with J gene TRBJ2-1, with D maybe TRBD2 (6 bases). Germline V gene lookup returns CDR1 SGHNT and CDR2 YENEEA. This CDR3 comprises 14 residues. V was trimmed by 2 bases and J by 2 bases, leaving 7 bases between them. The CDR3 DNA is TGTGCCAGCAGCTTACGACTAGCCTACAATGAGCAGTTCTTC. Its protein product is CASSLRLAYNEQFF.

This clone occurred once. The genes are TRBV27 and TRBJ2-7; the match to TRBD2 covers 14 bases. There are 16 residues in the CDR3. V lost 4 bases, J lost 4 bases, and 6 bases stayed unmatched. Germline CDR1 is MNHEY and CDR2 is SMNVEV (reference sequence). CDR3 protein: CASSSGLAGVLYEQYF. CDR3 coding DNA: TGTGCCAGCAGTTCGGGACTAGCGGGAGTTCTGTACGAGCAGTACTTC.

V usage is TRBV4-3 and J usage is TRBJ1-4; D is uncertain. The V gene's germline CDR1 is LGHNA and CDR2 YSLEER. This CDR3 has 15 residues. The V gene lost 0 bases and the J gene lost 8 bases, with 13 bases spanning the gap. In DNA form, the CDR3 reads TGCGCCAGCAGCCAAGATGTTTGGGCAACCGAAAAACTGTTTTTT. This sequence encodes CASSQDVWATEKLFF.

The gene calls are TRBV29-1 and TRBJ2-1, with 12 bases identical to TRBD2. Germline trimming cut 5 bases from V and 0 bases from J; bases unmatched to any gene: 11. The germline V gene has CDR1 SQVTM and CDR2 ANQGSEA. The CDR3 is 18 residues long. The CDR3 DNA follows: TGCAGCGTTTTTGGAAGTCTAGCGGGAGGGCCCTCCTACAATGAGCAGTTCTTC. Its translation: CSVFGSLAGGPSYNEQFF.

The rearrangement links TRBV28 to TRBJ2-7; D is unresolved. Between the trimmed V and J ends, which lost 4 bases and 3 bases, there was a span of 16 bases. This CDR3 region has 15 residues. The V gene's germline CDR1 is MDHEN and CDR2 SYDVKM. The CDR3 sequence: CASSSPVRTIYEQYF. The CDR3 coding sequence is TGTGCCAGCAGTTCGCCTGTCCGAACGATCTACGAGCAGTACTTC.

This clone came up once. The identical CDR3 is also encoded by other nucleotide sequences in the sample. This chain's CDR3 is CASSLYSGANVLTF. CDR3 sequence (DNA): TGTGCCAGCAGTTTGTACTCTGGGGCCAACGTCCTGACTTTC. This chain uses TRBV27 with TRBJ2-6; D is unresolved. This CDR3 has 14 residues. V lost 3 bases and J lost 0, with 3 bases in between. The germline V gene has CDR1 MNHEY and CDR2 SMNVEV (reference sequence).

The chain employs TRBV2 and TRBJ1-1; TRBD1 might be the D (5 bases). Germline V gene sequence: CDR1 SNHLY, CDR2 FYNNEI. Trimming shortened V by 8 bases and J by 5 bases, and 12 bases separated the two germline ends. The CDR3 consists of 12 residues. The CDR3 is CASLGGRTEAFF. CDR3 bases: TGTGCCAGCTTGGGGGGGAGGACTGAAGCTTTCTTT.

The chain is built from TRBV5-5 and TRBJ2-3; no clear D. The germline gives CDR1 SGHKS, CDR2 YYEKEE (reference sequence). The CDR3 loop spans 19 amino acids. The V end was cut by 2 bases, the J end by 0 bases, with 22 bases between. In DNA, the CDR3 is TGTGCCAGCAGCTTCCCCGACCCGCCGTGGGCGGAAAGCACAGATACGCAGTATTTT. It encodes CASSFPDPPWAESTDTQYF.